Presented here are 27 T cell receptor beta chains from one specimen sequenced in a study of T cell responses to AZD1222 COVID-19 vaccine. Measured with immunoSEQ multiplex PCR; TCRdb has only the in-frame clones, and not every one. The table lists some 200,000 clones, 80% to 95% of them singletons. The source was peripheral blood, collected 28 days after the second AZD1222 dose. The receptors here all came from an adult who received the AZD1222 COVID-19 vaccine.

This clone was recorded only once. The rearrangement links TRBV4-2 to TRBJ2-5, with D maybe TRBD2 (6 bases). The CDR3 sequence is 14 residues long. Trimming stripped 4 bases from V and 0 bases from J, with 9 bases between. The germline CDR1 and CDR2 sequences are LGHNA and YNFKEQ. DNA for the CDR3: TGTGCCAGCAGCCGTCAGCGGGACCAAGAGACCCAGTACTTC. Amino acids: CASSRQRDQETQYF.

The chain has TRBV5-1 and TRBJ1-1, with D tentatively TRBD1 (6 bases). V lost 5 bases to trimming and J lost 4 bases, with 9 bases between them. The CDR3 extends over 12 amino acids. Germline loops: CDR1 SGHRS, CDR2 YFSETQ. This chain's CDR3 is CASRAGATEAFF. The CDR3 nucleotides are TGCGCCAGCAGGGCAGGGGCCACTGAAGCTTTCTTT.

The rearrangement uses TRBV7-6 and TRBJ2-7, with 8 bases fitting TRBD1. The germline CDR1 and CDR2 sequences are SGHVS and FNYEAQ. V was clipped by 1 base and J by 3 bases; unmatched bases: 11. CDR3 length equals 17 residues. CDR3 in amino acids: CASSLGVGQGAHYEQYF. CDR3 bases: TGTGCCAGCAGCTTAGGTGTCGGGCAGGGGGCCCACTACGAGCAGTACTTC.

V usage is TRBV25-1 and J usage is TRBJ2-7; D remains ambiguous. The CDR3 runs to 14 residues. Germline CDR1 and CDR2: MGHDK and SYGVNS. Trimming shortened V by 3 bases and J by 0 bases, and 9 bases separated the two germline ends. CDR3 bases: TGTGCCAGCAGTGACGCGCTGGCCTCCTACGAGCAGTACTTC. Translated: CASSDALASYEQYF.

The V and J genes are TRBV18 and TRBJ2-5; D remains unclear. The CDR3 totals 13 residues. Germline CDR1 KGHSH, CDR2 LQKENI. Trimming removed 6 bases at V and 4 bases at J, with 12 bases between. The CDR3 coding sequence is TGTGCCAGCTCTCCCGGGCACCTAGAGACCCAGTACTTC. Its protein is CASSPGHLETQYF.

The rearrangement joins TRBV25-1 to TRBJ2-1, with D tentatively TRBD2 (6 bases). V lost 6 bases, J lost 10 bases, and 16 bases lay in between. Per germline, CDR1 MGHDK and CDR2 SYGVNS. This CDR3 spans 13 amino acids. In nucleotides, the CDR3 is TGTGCCAGCAGGCGGGAAGGGAAGTGGGAGCAGTTCTTC. As protein: CASRREGKWEQFF.

The V and J genes are TRBV5-4 and TRBJ1-2; possibly TRBD1 for D (6 bases). Looked up from germline, CDR1 is SGHNT and CDR2 is YYREEE (reference sequence). V lost 4 bases and J 4 bases, leaving 17 bases between the germline ends. This CDR3 region has 15 residues. CDR3 residues: CASSPGGQGAYGYTF. The CDR3 nucleotides read TGTGCCAGCAGCCCGGGGGGGCAGGGAGCCTATGGCTACACCTTC.

The chain is built from TRBV5-4 and TRBJ2-1; 9 bases are a match to TRBD2. The CDR3 sequence is 16 residues long. Trimming cost V 3 bases and J 7 bases; bases outside gene matches: 11. Germline V CDR1 and CDR2: SGHNT, YYREEE (reference sequence). The CDR3 loop is CASSSVAGGLGNEQFF. The CDR3 bases are TGTGCCAGCAGCTCCGTCGCGGGGGGGCTTGGTAATGAGCAGTTCTTC. Full variable domain (outside the CDR3, taken from reference TRBV5-4 and TRBJ2-1): ETGVTQSPTHLIKTRGQQVTLRCSSQSGHNTVSWYQQALGQGPQFIFQYYREEENGRGNFPPRFSGLQFPNYSSELNVNALELDDSALYLCASSSVAGGLGNEQFFGPGTRLTVL.

This chain joins TRBV19 and TRBJ1-2; 8 nucleotides match TRBD1. The germline V gene encodes CDR1 LNHDA and CDR2 SQIVND (reference sequence). The CDR3 runs 16 residues. With V trimmed by 2 bases and J by 7 bases, 12 bases remained unmatched. For the CDR3, the DNA is TGTGCCAGTAGTATATGGCGGACAGGGAATTGGAGTGGCTACACCTTC. It yields the protein CASSIWRTGNWSGYTF.

This clone was observed a single time. V and J are TRBV7-2 and TRBJ1-3, with unresolved D. Germline V gene lookup returns CDR1 SGHTA and CDR2 FQGNSA. This CDR3 contains 14 residues. Trimming removed 5 bases at V and 4 bases at J, with 12 bases between. The CDR3 region is CASSLAQEGNTIYF. CDR3 in DNA: TGTGCCAGCAGCCTCGCGCAGGAAGGAAACACCATATATTTT.

This chain joins TRBV19 and TRBJ1-6, with unresolved D. The CDR3 is 13 residues long. V shed 4 bases and J shed 13 bases, with 14 bases lying between them. In germline, CDR1 is LNHDA, CDR2 SQIVND (reference sequence). CDR3 nucleotide sequence: TGTGCCAGTAGTACCCAAGCCAAATGGCCCCTCCACTTT. Protein: CASSTQAKWPLHF.

The V gene is TRBV7-8, the J gene TRBJ1-3; D is unresolved. The CDR3 is 14 residues long. Germline assignment: CDR1 SGHVS and CDR2 FQNEAQ. With 0 bases removed from V and 4 bases from J, the gap between germline ends came to 7 bases. CDR3 DNA: TGTGCCAGCAGCTTAGCGACCCTGGGAAACACCATATATTTT. This translates into CASSLATLGNTIYF.

This sequence joins TRBV24-1 and TRBJ2-2; D not resolved. With 5 bases removed from V and 4 bases from J, the gap between germline ends came to 7 bases. There are 13 residues in the CDR3. Germline V gene lookup returns CDR1 KGHDR and CDR2 SFDVKD. The CDR3 DNA reads as TGTGCCACCAGTGGCCCAGGCACCGGGGAGCTGTTTTTT. Translating gives CATSGPGTGELFF.

This chain links TRBV3-1 (or the pseudogene TRBV3-2) with TRBJ1-3; no firm D call. The CDR3 is 15 residues long. From germline, CDR1 is LGHDT and CDR2 YNNKEL (reference sequence). The germline V and J ends were trimmed by 1 base and 0 bases, with 7 bases remaining between them. The CDR3 loop reads CASSQGRFSGNTIYF. For the CDR3, the DNA is TGTGCCAGCAGCCAAGGCCGTTTCTCTGGAAACACCATATATTTT.

The count of this clone is one. The chain has TRBV6-1 and TRBJ1-1; 8 nucleotides match TRBD1. Germline V gives CDR1 MNHNS, CDR2 SASEGT. J lost 4 bases, V lost 7 bases, and 11 bases had no gene match. The CDR3 is 15 amino acids. The CDR3 DNA reads TGTGCCAGCACCCCAGGGGGCGGGATGACCACTGAAGCTTTCTTT. Its protein is CASTPGGGMTTEAFF.

The chain joins TRBV4-2 to TRBJ1-5, with D unresolved. Looked up from germline, CDR1 is LGHNA and CDR2 is YNFKEQ. The germline V and J ends were trimmed by 0 bases and 3 bases, with 6 bases remaining between them. The length of the CDR3 is 14 residues. This CDR3 reads CASSQDGDNQPQHF. Written as DNA, the CDR3 is TGTGCCAGCAGCCAAGACGGGGACAATCAGCCCCAGCATTTT.

The rearrangement joins TRBV9 to TRBJ2-3; 10 nucleotides agree with TRBD1. The junction had 11 bases not matched to a gene; V was cut back by 3 bases and J by 4 bases. There are 17 residues in the CDR3. Germline V CDR1 and CDR2: SGDLS, YYNGEE. The CDR3 DNA follows: TGTGCCAGCAGCGCTTATGCCGGGACAGGGGAAGCAGATACGCAGTATTTT. It encodes CASSAYAGTGEADTQYF. Combining the CDR3 with reference TRBV9 and TRBJ2-3 gives the whole variable domain DSGVTQTPKHLITATGQRVTLRCSPRSGDLSVYWYQQSLDQGLQFLIQYYNGEERAKGNILERFSAQQFPDLHSELNLSSLELGDSALYFCASSAYAGTGEADTQYFGPGTRLTVL.

The CDR3 DNA reads TGCACCAGCAGCCAACCAAAGGTTGACTATGGCTACACCTTC. Amino acids: CTSSQPKVDYGYTF. V is TRBV1 and J is TRBJ1-2. TRBV1 is an annotated pseudogene. The CDR3 is 14 residues long.

The chain employs TRBV14 and TRBJ1-2; 10 bases match TRBD1. V shed 3 bases and J 2 bases; nucleotides not matched to a gene: 0. The V gene's germline CDR1 is SGHDN and CDR2 FVKESK. The CDR3 runs 14 residues. CDR3 DNA: TGTGCCAGCAGCCAGGGACAGGGGAACTATGGCTACACCTTC. Protein sequence: CASSQGQGNYGYTF.

The rearrangement joins TRBV4-2 to TRBJ2-6; perhaps TRBD1 as D (6 bases). This CDR3 has 16 residues. CDR1 is LGHNA, CDR2 YNFKEQ, per germline. V was cut by 0 bases and J by 4 bases, with 10 bases left in between. This CDR3 reads CASSQEGTIGANVLTF. CDR3 nucleotides: TGTGCCAGCAGCCAAGAGGGGACAATCGGGGCCAACGTCCTGACTTTC.

This chain uses TRBV5-1 with TRBJ2-7, with 7 bases identical to TRBD1. The junction had 10 bases not matched to a gene; V was cut back by 4 bases and J by 6 bases. This CDR3 region has 14 residues. The germline gives CDR1 SGHRS, CDR2 YFSETQ. CDR3: CASSARDRRLEQYF. CDR3 bases: TGCGCCAGCAGCGCCCGGGACAGACGGCTCGAGCAGTACTTC.

The rearrangement uses TRBV11-2 and TRBJ1-2; 9 bases fit TRBD1. J lost 4 bases, V lost 4 bases, and 10 bases had no gene match. Germline CDR1 reads SGHAT; CDR2 reads FQNNGV. CDR3 length equals 16 residues. The CDR3 nucleotides are TGTGCCAGCAGCTCCCTACAGGGGGCTTTGATCTATGGCTACACCTTC. Translation: CASSSLQGALIYGYTF.

The rearrangement joins TRBV7-2 to TRBJ1-4; a possible D gene is TRBD1 (6 bases). Trimming pared 4 bases from V and 5 bases from J, leaving 17 bases between. This CDR3 contains 16 residues. Germline lookup yields CDR1 SGHTA and CDR2 FQGNSA. The CDR3 loop is CASSSSQGTANEKLFF. For the CDR3, the DNA is TGTGCCAGCAGCTCGTCACAGGGAACGGCGAATGAAAAACTGTTTTTT. The full variable domain, rest sourced from reference TRBV7-2 and TRBJ1-4, is GAGVSQSPSNKVTEKGKDVELRCDPISGHTALYWYRQSLGQGLEFLIYFQGNSAPDKSGLPSDRFSAERTGGSVSTLTIQRTQQEDSAVYLCASSSSQGTANEKLFFGSGTQLSVL.

The chain employs TRBV29-1 and TRBJ2-1; D is unresolved. The CDR3 spans 13 residues. Trimming left V 1 base short and J 2 bases short, with 6 bases between. The germline gives CDR1 SQVTM, CDR2 ANQGSEA. The CDR3 spells CSVEGGTYNEQFF. The CDR3 DNA reads TGCAGCGTTGAAGGGGGAACCTACAATGAGCAGTTCTTC.

The table lists this clone with a few counts. V and J are TRBV7-9 and TRBJ1-2, with D uncertain. CDR1 and CDR2 from the germline V gene are SEHNR and FQNEAQ (reference sequence). The CDR3 runs 11 residues. V was cut by 8 bases and J by 8 bases, with 12 bases left in between. DNA for the CDR3: TGTGCCAGCGTTTCAGAAGCCGGCTACACCTTC. Protein product: CASVSEAGYTF.

The chain uses TRBV5-6 and TRBJ2-6; D perhaps matches TRBD2 (5 bases). V shed 2 bases and J shed 0 bases, with 6 bases lying between them. The CDR3 loop spans 15 amino acids. Germline CDR1 reads SGHDT; CDR2 reads YYEEEE. CDR3 bases: TGTGCCAGCAGCTTTCGGGGCTCTGGGGCCAACGTCCTGACTTTC. It specifies CASSFRGSGANVLTF.

The chain recombines TRBV15 with TRBJ2-6; tentatively, D is TRBD1 (6 bases). There are 15 residues in the CDR3. Trimming removed 7 bases at V and 4 bases at J, with 14 bases between. Germline CDR1 reads LNHNV; CDR2 reads YYDKDF (reference sequence). CDR3 in DNA: TGTGCCACCACCGGACAGTTTGAGGGGGCCAACGTCCTGACTTTC. Protein product: CATTGQFEGANVLTF.